The clone carrying this T cell receptor (beta chain) came up a few times. CDR1 LNHDA and CDR2 SQIVND come from the germline V gene (reference sequence). Trimming shortened V by 9 bases and J by 3 bases, and 21 bases separated the two germline ends. The CDR3 has 16 residues. This entry is derived from a study of cytomegalovirus exposure and HLA in healthy donors. 60 Vbeta and 13 Jbeta primers were used in PCR. Sequencing was performed with immunoSEQ multiplex PCR; in TCRdb, only in-frame clones are kept and a portion is missing. The sample carries some 150,000 clones, 63% recorded once. The clonotype was recovered from a woman between 55 and 75 years old in good health and CMV-seropositive. The chain links TRBV19 to TRBJ1-5; D remains ambiguous. Sequenced: PBMCs. In DNA form, the CDR3 reads TGTGCCAGACCTAAAGAATTTTGTCCGTCCAATCAGCCCCAGCATTTT. Protein sequence: CARPKEFCPSNQPQHF.